Listed below are T cell receptor beta chains from one sample, sequenced in a study of blood T cell repertoires in COVID-19. Profiling relied on immunoSEQ multiplex PCR, and the TCRdb table lists in-frame clones only, not all of them. This table has 200,000 to 250,000 clones, 70% to 90% appearing once. The specimen was peripheral blood. These receptors all stem from a man between 18 and 35 years old with active or convalescent COVID-19. Both conserved end residues are part of each CDR3. D genes are given only for firm matches. Some rows mark clone size as missing; the rest say once, few, many or name a class of expanded clone.

J: TRBJ1-5; V: TRBV24-1; size: .; D: TRBD1; CDR3: CATSDQTGGEQPQHF; DNA: TGTGCCACCAGTGACCAGACAGGGGGAGAGCAGCCCCAGCATTTT
J: TRBJ1-5; V: TRBV7-2; size: once; D: .; CDR3: CASSEGGYQPQHF; DNA: TGTGCCAGCAGCGAGGGAGGTTATCAGCCCCAGCATTTT
J: TRBJ1-4; V: TRBV18; size: .; D: .; CDR3: CASSPSWGELFF; DNA: TGTGCCAGCTCACCATCCTGGGGAGAACTGTTTTTT
J: TRBJ2-7; V: TRBV27; size: .; D: TRBD2; CDR3: CASSLGGRNAYEQYF; DNA: TGTGCCAGCAGTTTGGGCGGGAGGAATGCCTACGAGCAGTACTTC
J: TRBJ1-4; V: TRBV28; size: .; D: .; CDR3: CASSRRQLNEKLFF; DNA: TGTGCCAGCAGTCGCCGACAGCTTAATGAAAAACTGTTTTTT
J: TRBJ1-2; V: TRBV5-1; size: few; D: .; CDR3: CASSLGDTGNYGYTF; DNA: TGCGCCAGCAGCTTGGGGGACACCGGTAACTATGGCTACACCTTC
J: TRBJ1-1; V: TRBV5-6; size: .; D: .; CDR3: CASSPDRRGILRNTEAFF; DNA: TGTGCCAGCAGCCCGGATCGCAGGGGAATCTTACGGAACACTGAAGCTTTCTTT
J: TRBJ1-1; V: TRBV5-6; size: .; D: .; CDR3: CASSLEMLGGTEAFF; DNA: TGTGCCAGCAGCTTGGAGATGTTGGGGGGCACTGAAGCTTTCTTT
J: TRBJ2-7; V: TRBV4-3; size: once; D: .; CDR3: CASSQGLGNYEQYF; DNA: TGCGCCAGCAGCCAAGGACTAGGTAACTACGAGCAGTACTTC
J: TRBJ1-5; V: TRBV28; size: .; D: .; CDR3: CASSLEQGTQPQHF; DNA: TGTGCCAGCAGTCTAGAACAGGGAACCCAGCCCCAGCATTTT
J: TRBJ2-2; V: TRBV11-3; size: .; D: .; CDR3: CASSLQGFNTGELFF; DNA: TGTGCCAGCAGCTTGCAGGGGTTCAACACCGGGGAGCTGTTTTTT
J: TRBJ1-2; V: TRBV14; size: .; D: .; CDR3: CASSYGSYGYTF; DNA: TGTGCCAGCAGCTATGGCTCGTATGGCTACACCTTC
J: TRBJ1-2; V: TRBV6-5; size: .; D: .; CDR3: CASSYSGAGGGYTF; DNA: TGTGCCAGCAGTTACTCGGGAGCAGGCGGAGGCTACACCTTC
J: TRBJ1-1; V: TRBV14; size: .; D: TRBD1; CDR3: CASSQRTGLNTEAFF; DNA: TGTGCCAGCAGCCAGAGGACAGGGCTGAACACTGAAGCTTTCTTT
J: TRBJ2-7; V: TRBV5-1; size: once; D: TRBD1; CDR3: CASSQGTGYPLEQYF; DNA: TGCGCCAGCAGCCAAGGGACAGGGTATCCACTCGAGCAGTACTTC
J: TRBJ2-7; V: TRBV30; size: .; D: TRBD2; CDR3: CAWSVLAGNLYEQYF; DNA: TGTGCCTGGAGTGTACTAGCGGGGAATTTATACGAGCAGTACTTC
J: TRBJ1-5; V: TRBV20-1; size: .; D: .; CDR3: CSASDGNQPQHF; DNA: TGCAGTGCTAGTGACGGCAATCAGCCCCAGCATTTT
J: TRBJ2-3; V: TRBV9; size: .; D: .; CDR3: CASSVGSGSTDTQYF; DNA: TGTGCCAGCAGCGTAGGATCCGGGAGCACAGATACGCAGTATTTT
J: TRBJ1-1; V: TRBV7-8; size: .; D: .; CDR3: CASSSNRESDTEAFF; DNA: TGTGCCAGCAGCTCCAACAGGGAGAGCGACACTGAAGCTTTCTTT
J: TRBJ2-1; V: TRBV5-1; size: .; D: TRBD2; CDR3: CASSLDAGVAYNEQFF; DNA: TGCGCCAGCAGCTTGGACGCGGGAGTGGCCTACAATGAGCAGTTCTTC
J: TRBJ2-7; V: TRBV7-8; size: .; D: TRBD2; CDR3: CASSPLPTGTSGYEQYF; DNA: TGTGCCAGCAGCCCCCTCCCAACCGGGACTAGCGGCTACGAGCAGTACTTC
J: TRBJ1-1; V: TRBV18; size: .; D: .; CDR3: CASSVKGGFEAFF; DNA: TGTGCCAGCTCAGTGAAAGGGGGATTTGAAGCTTTCTTT